The clone carrying this TCR beta chain was found many times. Its target is unknown. TCR beta CDR3 regions were amplified from RNA transcripts. HTBI primers were employed in a first-round RT-PCR of the TCR CDR3. TCRdb redid the calling of the multiplex PCR reads with MiXCR, one entry per CDR3 protein. There are approximately 330,000 distinct CDR3 sequences in the sample; roughly 13% occur only once, and 34% lies in the top ten. The sample is drawn from a study of T cells in Graves' hyperthyroidism and ophthalmopathy. This CDR3 is built from 15 residues. The germline V and J ends were trimmed by 1 base and 7 bases, with 16 bases remaining between them. Germline CDR1 and CDR2: SGHTA and FQGNSA. Notes on the study in general: Most thyroid clonotypes with frequency above 0.001 were detected in blood.

The chain is built from TRBV7-2 and TRBJ1-2, with TRBD1 as a possible D gene (6 bases). The sample consisted of blood. The TCR comes from a middle-aged woman with Graves' ophthalmopathy. This CDR3 reads CASSLGLQGRGGYTF. The DNA for the CDR3 is TGTGCCAGCAGCTTAGGACTCCAGGGCAGGGGTGGCTACACCTTC.